This TCR beta chain is from a study of cytomegalovirus exposure and HLA in healthy donors. The PCR ran on 60 Vbeta and 13 Jbeta primers. The repertoire was sequenced with immunoSEQ multiplex PCR; TCRdb's copy has only in-frame clones and lacks some. In the table there are around 100,000 clones, around four fifths of which are singletons. Study-level findings and limits: Follow-up analysis found HLA locus-dependent TCR association rates, highest for DRB1 and lowest for HLA-C.

Comments on this clone: The antigen remains undetermined. One junction end disagrees with the germline gene, perhaps due to a read error.

Source material: PBMCs. The sequence came from a woman between 40 and 55 years old in good health and CMV-seronegative.

The CDR3 loop reads CASSPVLQEAQYF. The CDR3 DNA sequence: TGTGCCAGCTCACCCGTTCTACAAGAGGCCCAGTACTTC. This chain uses TRBV18 with TRBJ2-5; D remains ambiguous. Per germline, CDR1 KGHSH and CDR2 LQKENI. This CDR3 spans 13 amino acids.